The 13 T cell receptor beta chains in this list originate from one sample, sequenced in a study of T cell responses to AZD1222 COVID-19 vaccine. Profiled with immunoSEQ multiplex PCR; TCRdb holds only in-frame clones, not every one. The sample has over 50,000 clones; around nine tenths are singletons. This material consisted of peripheral blood, taken on day 0 of AZD1222 vaccination. Receptors were obtained from an adult in good health.

The V gene is TRBV5-1, the J gene TRBJ2-5; D remains unclear. Germline V gene lookup returns CDR1 SGHRS and CDR2 YFSETQ. Trimming left V 0 bases short and J 2 bases short, with 8 bases between. This CDR3 has 14 amino acids. CDR3 in amino acids: CASSLAYQQETQYF. Written as DNA, the CDR3 is TGCGCCAGCAGCTTGGCCTATCAGCAAGAGACCCAGTACTTC.

The chain links TRBV7-3 to TRBJ2-2; D may be TRBD2 (6 bases). The length of the CDR3 is 14 residues. Germline values: CDR1 SGHTA, CDR2 FQGTGA. The V end was cut by 0 bases, the J end by 4 bases, with 6 bases between. The CDR3 sequence: CASSLTSGTGELFF. The DNA of the CDR3 is TGTGCCAGCAGCTTAACTAGCGGCACCGGGGAGCTGTTTTTT.

The chain links TRBV15 to TRBJ2-2; D perhaps matches TRBD2 (5 bases). Trimming left V 0 bases short and J 5 bases short, with 13 bases between. This CDR3 is 16 amino acids long. Germline CDR1 is LNHNV and CDR2 is YYDKDF (reference sequence). The chain's CDR3 is CATSRDGEYGTGELFF. CDR3 nucleotide sequence: TGTGCCACCAGCAGAGATGGGGAGTACGGAACCGGGGAGCTGTTTTTT.

This sequence joins TRBV29-1 and TRBJ1-4; 8 positions match TRBD1. Germline CDR1 and CDR2: SQVTM and ANQGSEA. This CDR3 region has 14 residues. Trimming removed 6 bases from V and 0 bases from J; junction bases left unmatched: 3. The CDR3 DNA is TGCAGCGTCGGACAGGGCGCAACTAATGAAAAACTGTTTTTT. It codes for CSVGQGATNEKLFF.

The chain links TRBV3-1 (or the pseudogene TRBV3-2) to TRBJ1-1; D is ambiguous. This CDR3 is 14 amino acids long. The V end was cut by 3 bases, the J end by 4 bases, with 12 bases between. CDR1 and CDR2 (germline): LGHDT, YNNKEL (reference sequence). This CDR3 reads CASSQQPGSTEAFF. The DNA for the CDR3 is TGTGCCAGCAGCCAGCAGCCGGGGAGCACTGAAGCTTTCTTT.

The CDR3 is CASSANDRGGEKLFF. The CDR3 nucleotides are TGTGCCAGCAGCGCCAACGACAGGGGAGGGGAAAAACTGTTTTTT. The chain couples TRBV7-9 to TRBJ1-4; 8 bases fit TRBD1. Trimming at V came to 5 bases and at J to 8 bases, leaving 10 bases not matched to a gene. The CDR3 length is 15 residues. Germline CDR1 reads SEHNR; CDR2 reads FQNEAQ (reference sequence).

The chain couples TRBV12-3 or TRBV12-4 to TRBJ1-5; 7 nucleotides agree with TRBD1. The J segment lost 6 bases and the V segment lost 6 bases, leaving 5 bases of the junction unmatched. This CDR3 has 13 amino acids. As DNA, the CDR3 is TGTGCCAGCAGGAAGACAGGGCGTCAGCCCCAGCATTTT. It is translated as CASRKTGRQPQHF.

V gene TRBV6-5 combines with J gene TRBJ2-1, with 7 bases lining up with TRBD1. The CDR3 covers 12 residues. Germline V CDR1 and CDR2: MNHEY, SVGAGI. V lost 2 bases and J lost 15; bases outside the gene matches: 7. CDR3 nucleotides: TGTGCCAGCAGTTACGATGGACAGGAACCGTTCTTC. Protein: CASSYDGQEPFF.

The chain uses TRBV3-1 (or the pseudogene TRBV3-2) and TRBJ1-6; unclear D gene. Trimming cost V 5 bases and J 5 bases, with 22 bases left between them. Germline CDR1 is LGHDT and CDR2 is YNNKEL (reference sequence). The CDR3 contains 18 residues. The CDR3 region is CASSRQFPFIHHNSPLHF. In nucleotides, the CDR3 is TGTGCCAGCAGCAGGCAATTTCCCTTCATACATCATAATTCACCCCTCCACTTT.

V is TRBV4-1 and J is TRBJ1-6; D is unclear. This CDR3 comprises 15 residues. Germline CDR1 is MGHRA and CDR2 is YSYEKL. V was shortened by 3 bases and J by 7 bases, with 13 bases between the two germline ends. CDR3 DNA: TGCGCCAGCAGCCAGATCCGCACCCTGAATTCACCCCTCCACTTT. Translation gives CASSQIRTLNSPLHF.

Written as DNA, the CDR3 is TGTGCCAGCAGCTTAGAACTTTCCTACGAGCAGTACTTC. Translation: CASSLELSYEQYF. The chain recombines TRBV7-2 with TRBJ2-7; D is ambiguous. CDR1 is SGHTA, CDR2 FQGNSA, per germline. The CDR3 consists of 13 residues. V lost 1 base and J 1 base, leaving 5 bases between the germline ends.

The V gene is TRBV19, the J gene TRBJ2-3; 14 nucleotides line up with TRBD2. The CDR3 is made up of 16 amino acids. The junction had 3 bases not matched to a gene; V was cut back by 5 bases and J by 2 bases. In germline, CDR1 is LNHDA, CDR2 SQIVND (reference sequence). The CDR3 protein is CASSLGLAGDTDTQYF. Here the CDR3 DNA reads TGTGCCAGTAGTTTGGGACTAGCGGGAGACACAGATACGCAGTATTTT.

The J gene is TRBJ1-5, the V gene TRBV7-2, with D possibly matching TRBD1 (6 bases). Germline loops: CDR1 SGHTA, CDR2 FQGNSA. The CDR3 totals 17 residues. V was pared by 1 base and J by 1 base, with 14 bases between. The CDR3 nucleotides are TGTGCCAGCAGCTTAGTTTCTCGGACAGCGAGCAATCAGCCCCAGCATTTT. It translates to CASSLVSRTASNQPQHF. Complete variable domain (other parts from reference TRBV7-2 and TRBJ1-5): GAGVSQSPSNKVTEKGKDVELRCDPISGHTALYWYRQSLGQGLEFLIYFQGNSAPDKSGLPSDRFSAERTGGSVSTLTIQRTQQEDSAVYLCASSLVSRTASNQPQHFGDGTRLSIL.